This T cell receptor (beta chain) emerged from a study of blood T cell repertoires in COVID-19. Study details: The United States, Italy and Spain provided the acute and convalescent COVID-19 samples. Sample material is recorded as cDNA or gDNA derived from T cells, B-cell-depleted T cells, or PBMCs.

The V and J ends lost 5 bases and 6 bases respectively, with 14 bases between them. CDR3 length: 13 amino acids. Per germline, CDR1 SGHVS and CDR2 FQNEAQ. In the authors' workflow: Quantification of nucleated cells was approximated via reference gene primer amplification. The table came from immunoSEQ multiplex PCR; TCRdb's copy has only in-frame clones and leaves some out. The V and J calls and the clone size are those of that table, but D and trimming were determined from the DNA. The table lists about 180,000 clones, more than 65% of them singletons. This TCR derives from a woman older than 75 with active or convalescent COVID-19. The chain is built from TRBV7-8 and TRBJ2-7; TRBD2 is a possible D gene (5 bases). The material sequenced was peripheral blood. The CDR3 bases are TGTGCCAGCAGCATCCCGGGATTAAGCGAGCAGTACTTC. This codes for CASSIPGLSEQYF.